The 11 T cell receptor beta chains reported below all come from one sample, sequenced in a study of T cell changes during pregnancy in multiple sclerosis. TCRdb keeps only in-frame clones here, not all; method: immunoSEQ multiplex PCR. In the table there are about 51,000 clones, approximately 94% of which are singletons. Specimen: CD4+ T cells from peripheral blood mononuclear cells, collected in the second trimester of pregnancy. The receptors originated from a female donor with multiple sclerosis, enrolled in a pregnancy study.

This chain uses TRBV10-2 with TRBJ2-1; tentative D call: TRBD2 (6 bases). Germline CDR1 reads WSHSY; CDR2 reads SAAADI. The CDR3 covers 13 residues. The V end was cut by 6 bases, the J end by 6 bases, with 12 bases between. This CDR3 reads CASSLRDFNEQFF. The CDR3 coding sequence is TGCGCCAGCAGCCTCCGGGACTTCAATGAGCAGTTCTTC.

The V call is TRBV9, the J call TRBJ2-2; maybe TRBD2 (6 bases). CDR1 and CDR2 from the germline V gene are SGDLS and YYNGEE. The CDR3 runs to 14 residues. Trimming took off 5 bases at V and 2 bases at J, with 10 bases between the two ends. The DNA for the CDR3 is TGTGCCAGCAGGGGGGGAATAAACACCGGGGAGCTGTTTTTT. Residues: CASRGGINTGELFF.

The J gene is TRBJ1-1, the V gene TRBV5-1; D is unclear. Germline V gives CDR1 SGHRS, CDR2 YFSETQ. The CDR3 covers 13 residues. Trimming took 1 base from V and 5 from J, leaving 9 bases between them. CDR3 bases: TGCGCCAGCAGCTTGCCGGGATTGACTGAAGCTTTCTTT. This encodes CASSLPGLTEAFF.

The gene calls are TRBV2 and TRBJ1-5; a weak D match, TRBD1 (5 bases). V was clipped by 8 bases and J by 4 bases, with 15 bases between them. The length of the CDR3 is 14 residues. Per germline, CDR1 SNHLY and CDR2 FYNNEI. The CDR3 sequence is CASQKGQWNQPQHF. The CDR3 coding sequence is TGTGCCAGCCAGAAGGGGCAGTGGAATCAGCCCCAGCATTTT.

This clone was found once. The genes are TRBV9 and TRBJ2-1; D not certain. V lost 0 bases, J lost 2 bases, and 6 bases lay in between. Germline V gives CDR1 SGDLS, CDR2 YYNGEE. The CDR3 is made up of 14 amino acids. DNA of the CDR3: TGTGCCAGCAGCGTAGCTGTTACCTACAATGAGCAGTTCTTC. It specifies CASSVAVTYNEQFF.

The chain carries TRBV29-1 and TRBJ2-3, with TRBD2 identical over 10 bases. Germline-derived CDR1 and CDR2 are SQVTM and ANQGSEA. The CDR3 consists of 15 residues. With 1 base clipped from V and 3 bases from J, the junction kept 4 bases outside the gene matches. CDR3 protein: CSVEGTAGGTDTQYF. DNA of the CDR3: TGCAGCGTTGAAGGGACAGCGGGGGGGACAGATACGCAGTATTTT.

The CDR3 spells CASSLGQGRDRGAFF. Written as DNA, the CDR3 is TGTGCCAGCAGTTTAGGACAGGGTAGGGATCGGGGAGCTTTCTTT. V usage is TRBV27 and J usage is TRBJ1-1; 8 bases line up with TRBD1. Germline values: CDR1 MNHEY, CDR2 SMNVEV (reference sequence). The V and J ends lost 2 bases and 10 bases, in that order; junction bases with no gene match: 12. The CDR3 contains 15 residues.

The chain couples TRBV5-1 to TRBJ1-2; D gene unclear. The CDR3 is 14 residues long. V was pared by 2 bases and J by 2 bases, with 10 bases between. Germline lookup yields CDR1 SGHRS and CDR2 YFSETQ. DNA for the CDR3: TGCGCCAGCAGCTTCCGGACGGGGAACTATGGCTACACCTTC. Translated: CASSFRTGNYGYTF.

The J gene is TRBJ1-1, the V gene TRBV5-1, with 7 bases fitting TRBD1. The V gene's germline CDR1 is SGHRS and CDR2 YFSETQ. This CDR3 spans 14 amino acids. Germline trimming cut 1 base from V and 1 base from J; bases unmatched to any gene: 1. The CDR3 DNA sequence: TGCGCCAGCAGCTTGAGACAGGGGAACACTGAAGCTTTCTTT. Its protein product is CASSLRQGNTEAFF. The variable domain in full, completed from reference TRBV5-1 and TRBJ1-1, reads KAGVTQTPRYLIKTRGQQVTLSCSPISGHRSVSWYQQTPGQGLQFLFEYFSETQRNKGNFPGRFSGRQFSNSRSEMNVSTLELGDSALYLCASSLRQGNTEAFFGQGTRLTVV.

The rearrangement joins TRBV30 to TRBJ2-7; 8 positions agree with TRBD2. CDR3 length equals 15 residues. Per the germline V gene, CDR1 is GTSNPN and CDR2 is SVGIG (reference sequence). V shed 2 bases and J 4 bases; nucleotides not matched to a gene: 10. As DNA, the CDR3 is TGTGCCTGGAGTCCAGCGGGAGTAGGAATTTACGAGCAGTACTTC. It yields the protein CAWSPAGVGIYEQYF.

V and J are TRBV6-5 and TRBJ2-3, with TRBD1 identical over 9 bases. The J segment lost 2 bases and the V segment lost 2 bases, leaving 5 bases of the junction unmatched. Germline V gene lookup returns CDR1 MNHEY and CDR2 SVGAGI. This CDR3 has 16 residues. This chain's CDR3 is CASSYTRTGATDTQYF. The CDR3 DNA sequence: TGTGCCAGCAGTTACACTCGGACAGGGGCCACAGATACGCAGTATTTT.